The TCR beta chain described here comes from a study of regulatory T cells in long-lasting Graves disease. CDR3 size: 15 residues. The germline V gene has CDR1 KGHDR and CDR2 SFDVKD. V was trimmed by 3 bases and J by 0 bases, leaving 10 bases between them. CDR3 regions were amplified by Arm-PCR using iRepertoire HTBI primers to build TCR beta libraries. TCRdb analysed the multiplex PCR reads with MiXCR anew, one entry per CDR3 protein. The table shows 400,000 to 500,000 distinct CDR3 sequences, with about a sixth occurring only once. There are a few counts of this clonotype. The time point is: newly diagnosed GD, antithyroid drugs for less than 3 months. Making the TCR library involved RNA that had been extracted from PBMCs. These same data were also listed under a study on T cells in Graves' hyperthyroidism and ophthalmopathy. That source reports: Among thyroid clonotypes expanded above 0.001, most also appeared in blood.

The chain combines TRBV24-1 with TRBJ1-2; D is unclear. The specimen comprised peripheral blood mononuclear cells (PBMCs), sampled at new diagnosis, from a patient treated with antithyroid drugs. This sequence was found in a woman in her twenties or thirties with Graves disease. The CDR3 bases are TGTGCCACCAGTGATAGCGGATTAGCTAACTATGGCTACACCTTC. Translation: CATSDSGLANYGYTF.